Listed below are T cell receptor beta chains from one sample, sequenced in a study of metastatic and nonmetastatic thyroid tumors. TCRdb re-analyzed the PCR reads using MiXCR. The sample includes some 6,300 clones, more than 30% of them seen just once. Material: adjacent normal tissue. The receptors were gathered from a female donor with papillary thyroid cancer or a benign thyroid nodule (not recorded which). Some clones in this sample may be carry-over from other donors' samples. CDR3s include the opening cysteine and the closing phenylalanine or tryptophan. A clone size is listed for some rows: how often the clone was seen (once, few, many), or a class if it is expanded.

j_call	cdr3_length	v_call	clone_size	cdr3_aa
TRBJ1-1	14	TRBV27	few	CASSKGLQNTEAFF
TRBJ1-5	15	TRBV28	NA	CASSLLGPSLGPQHF
TRBJ1-2	15	TRBV20-1	medium-sized	CSARDFTGADYGYTF
TRBJ1-1	20	TRBV4-1	NA	CASSQASEGFKFSGFDEAFF
TRBJ2-3	14	TRBV12-3/TRBV12-4	few	CAQLGRGAGDTQYF
TRBJ1-6	17	TRBV7-2	medium-sized	CASRPDRVSLKNSPLHF
TRBJ2-2	16	TRBV18	NA	CASPPRGQVYTGELFF
TRBJ1-2	14	TRBV12-1	NA	CASSESGQSYGYTF
TRBJ2-1	14	TRBV20-1	NA	CSASGTSGNNEQFF
TRBJ2-2	12	TRBV20-1	NA	CSASRGAGELFF
TRBJ2-2	14	TRBV12-3/TRBV12-4	NA	CASISSGASGELFF
TRBJ1-2	11	TRBV30	few	CAWKIPGAYTF
TRBJ1-6	15	TRBV12-3/TRBV12-4	NA	CASSLGGGGNSPLHF
TRBJ2-7	13	TRBV15	NA	CATSREGGEQQYF
TRBJ1-1	15	TRBV6-1	NA	CARSVGSGANTEAYF
TRBJ1-5	14	TRBV2	medium-sized	CASSEQTGNQPQHF
TRBJ2-6	18	TRBV12-3/TRBV12-4	NA	CASSPLAGAYSGANFLTF
TRBJ2-5	15	TRBV7-9	medium-sized	CASSRGTGGQETQYF
TRBJ1-5	14	TRBV6-1	few	CASSGTGGNQPQHF
TRBJ1-1	16	TRBV27	NA	CASSRLSGTVNTEAFF
TRBJ1-4	12	TRBV4-3	NA	CASSQDDGKLFF
TRBJ1-2	14	TRBV5-1	NA	CASSLSASNYGYTF